The 8 T cell receptor beta chains given below trace back to one sample, sequenced in a study of human T cells and chemical hapten exposure. One entry per CDR3 protein, called by TCRdb with MiXCR from the RACE reads. The data contain some 110,000 distinct CDR3 sequences, approximately 12% of them singletons. Time point: pre-sensitization, week 0. The treatment was: therapeutic diphenylcyclopropenone sensitization with weekly scalp DPC. The source material was whole blood, sampled in connection with sensitization to the hapten diphenylcyclopropenone (DPC). The receptors derive from a woman in her forties or fifties with alopecia areata. Some clones in this sample may be carry-over from other donors' samples.

V is TRBV5-1 and J is TRBJ1-1; 9 bases map to TRBD1. CDR3 length equals 16 residues. With V trimmed by 3 bases and J by 1 base, 7 bases remained unmatched. Germline loops: CDR1 SGHRS, CDR2 YFSETQ. The DNA for the CDR3 is TGCGCCAGCAGCTGGGGGACAGGGTACACGAACACTGAAGCTTTCTTT. Residues: CASSWGTGYTNTEAFF. The full variable domain, rest sourced from reference TRBV5-1 and TRBJ1-1, is KAGVTQTPRYLIKTRGQQVTLSCSPISGHRSVSWYQQTPGQGLQFLFEYFSETQRNKGNFPGRFSGRQFSNSRSEMNVSTLELGDSALYLCASSWGTGYTNTEAFFGQGTRLTVV.

The chain employs TRBV20-1 and TRBJ2-2; TRBD1 might be the D (6 bases). There are 13 residues in the CDR3. V shed 7 bases and J shed 2 bases, with 11 bases lying between them. The V gene's germline CDR1 is DFQATT and CDR2 SNEGSKA (reference sequence). DNA for the CDR3: TGCAGTGTTCCGGACAGAAACACCGGGGAGCTGTTTTTT. It translates to CSVPDRNTGELFF.

This clonotype has only a few counts. V is TRBV2 and J is TRBJ2-1; 7 bases line up with TRBD2. This CDR3 region has 16 residues. CDR1 and CDR2 from the germline V gene are SNHLY and FYNNEI. J lost 2 bases, V lost 3 bases, and 7 bases had no gene match. DNA of the CDR3: TGTGCCAGCAGTGATATTGCGGGAGCGGCCTACAATGAGCAGTTCTTC. Translation gives CASSDIAGAAYNEQFF.

This rearrangement joins TRBV20-1 to TRBJ2-7, with 8 bases aligning to TRBD1. The trim removed 5 bases at V and 4 bases at J, leaving 13 bases unmatched. The CDR3 has 15 amino acids. Germline assignment: CDR1 DFQATT and CDR2 SNEGSKA (reference sequence). The DNA of the CDR3 is TGCAGTGCTCCTTCCGGACAGGGCCCAACGTACGAGCAGTACTTC. Translated, it gives CSAPSGQGPTYEQYF.

This clonotype was detected only a few times. This chain joins TRBV7-9 and TRBJ1-1; D is unresolved. Germline assignment: CDR1 SEHNR and CDR2 FQNEAQ (reference sequence). Deletions cut 7 bases from V and 9 bases from J, with 15 bases between. The CDR3 runs 12 residues. The CDR3 coding sequence is TGTGCCAGCAAAATCGAGGGTGTGAAAGCTTTCTTT. Its translation is CASKIEGVKAFF. The full variable domain, completed using reference TRBV7-9 and TRBJ1-1, is DTGVSQNPRHKITKRGQNVTFRCDPISEHNRLYWYRQTLGQGPEFLTYFQNEAQLEKSRLLSDRFSAERPKGSFSTLEIQRTEQGDSAMYLCASKIEGVKAFFGQGTRLTVV.

There are many counts of this clonotype. The chain combines TRBV6-6 with TRBJ1-1; 8 bases line up with TRBD1. V was pared by 5 bases and J by 11 bases, with 7 bases of the junction left unmatched. The CDR3 extends over 12 amino acids. Germline loops: CDR1 MNHNY, CDR2 SVGAGI (reference sequence). The CDR3 DNA reads as TGTGCCAGCAGTCCAAGACAGGGGAACGCTTTCTTT. It yields the protein CASSPRQGNAFF.

The genes are TRBV15 and TRBJ2-3, with D possibly matching TRBD2 (5 bases). Looked up from germline, CDR1 is LNHNV and CDR2 is YYDKDF (reference sequence). This CDR3 region has 15 residues. The V end was cut by 1 base, the J end by 1 base, with 9 bases between. The CDR3 spells CATSRGGGRTDTQYF. The CDR3 nucleotides are TGTGCCACCAGCAGAGGAGGAGGTCGCACAGATACGCAGTATTTT.

V gene TRBV29-1 combines with J gene TRBJ1-1; D gene uncertain. The length of the CDR3 is 13 residues. Germline V gene lookup returns CDR1 SQVTM and CDR2 ANQGSEA. Trimming left V 2 bases short and J 0 bases short, with 7 bases between. Here the CDR3 DNA reads TGCAGCGTTGAACGGCCCCTGAACACTGAAGCTTTCTTT. Residues: CSVERPLNTEAFF. The full variable domain, in which reference TRBV29-1 and TRBJ1-1 provide the parts outside the CDR3, is SAVISQKPSRDICQRGTSLTIQCQVDSQVTMMFWYRQQPGQSLTLIATANQGSEATYESGFVIDKFPISRPNLTFSTLTVSNMSPEDSSIYLCSVERPLNTEAFFGQGTRLTVV.